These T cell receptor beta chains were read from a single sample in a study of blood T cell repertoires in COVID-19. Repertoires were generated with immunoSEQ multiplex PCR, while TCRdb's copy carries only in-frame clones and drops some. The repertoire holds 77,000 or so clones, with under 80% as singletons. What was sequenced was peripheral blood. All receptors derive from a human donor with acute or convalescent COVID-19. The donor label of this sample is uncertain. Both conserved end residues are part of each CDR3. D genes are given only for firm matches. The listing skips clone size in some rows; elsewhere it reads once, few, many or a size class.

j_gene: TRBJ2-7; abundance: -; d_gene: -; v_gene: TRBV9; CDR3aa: CASSVVPLSYEQYF; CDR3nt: TGTGCCAGCAGCGTAGTACCACTTTCCTACGAGCAGTACTTC
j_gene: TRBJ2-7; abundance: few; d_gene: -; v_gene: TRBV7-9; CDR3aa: CASSRPRGEQYF; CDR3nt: TGTGCCAGCAGTCGCCCCAGGGGCGAGCAGTACTTC
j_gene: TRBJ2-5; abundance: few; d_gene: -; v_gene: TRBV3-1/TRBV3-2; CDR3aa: CASSQGQAPQETQYF; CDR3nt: TGTGCCAGCAGCCAAGGACAGGCACCCCAAGAGACCCAGTACTTC
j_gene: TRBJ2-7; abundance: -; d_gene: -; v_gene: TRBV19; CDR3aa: CASNWGGATNEQYF; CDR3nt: TGTGCCAGTAATTGGGGTGGGGCTACCAACGAGCAGTACTTC
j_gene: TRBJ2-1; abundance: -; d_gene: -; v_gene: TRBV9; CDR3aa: CASSVGLGAQFF; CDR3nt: TGTGCCAGCAGCGTAGGGTTAGGGGCGCAGTTCTTC
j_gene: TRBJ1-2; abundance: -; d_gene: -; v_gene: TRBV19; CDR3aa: CASSPGQSRGYTF; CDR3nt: TGTGCCAGTAGTCCCGGACAGTCCCGTGGCTACACCTTC
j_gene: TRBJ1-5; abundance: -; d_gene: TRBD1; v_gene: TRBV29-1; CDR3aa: CSVSDRGGNQPQHF; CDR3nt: TGCAGCGTTTCCGACAGGGGAGGCAATCAGCCCCAGCATTTT
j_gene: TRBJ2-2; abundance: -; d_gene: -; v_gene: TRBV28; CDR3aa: CASRLGGGTGELFF; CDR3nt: TGTGCCAGCAGATTGGGGGGTGGGACCGGGGAGCTGTTTTTT
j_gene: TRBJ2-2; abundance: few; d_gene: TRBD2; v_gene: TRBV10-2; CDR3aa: CATRLAGVTGELFF; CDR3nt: TGCGCCACCCGACTAGCGGGAGTCACCGGGGAGCTGTTTTTT
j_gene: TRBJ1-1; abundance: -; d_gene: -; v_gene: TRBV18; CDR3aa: CASSPRGVTEAFF; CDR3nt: TGTGCCAGCTCACCGCGGGGGGTGACTGAAGCTTTCTTT
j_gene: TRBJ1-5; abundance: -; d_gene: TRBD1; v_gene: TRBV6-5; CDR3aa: CASSFRQGNQPQHF; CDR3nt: TGTGCCAGCAGTTTCAGACAGGGGAATCAGCCCCAGCATTTT
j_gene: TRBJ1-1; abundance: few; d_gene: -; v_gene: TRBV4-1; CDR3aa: CASSSGFWTEAFF; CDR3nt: TGCGCCAGCAGCAGTGGCTTTTGGACTGAAGCTTTCTTT
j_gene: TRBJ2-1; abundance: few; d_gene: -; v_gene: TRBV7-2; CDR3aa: CASSLDSRNNEQFF; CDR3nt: TGTGCCAGCAGCTTAGACTCGCGGAACAATGAGCAGTTCTTC
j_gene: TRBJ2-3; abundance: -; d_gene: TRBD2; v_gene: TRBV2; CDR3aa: CASSVVAGGPDTQYF; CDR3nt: TGTGCCAGCAGTGTGGTAGCGGGAGGGCCCGATACGCAGTATTTT
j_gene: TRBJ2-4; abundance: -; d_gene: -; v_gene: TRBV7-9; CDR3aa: CASSSYRVNIQYF; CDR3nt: TGTGCCAGCAGCTCGTACAGGGTCAACATTCAGTACTTC
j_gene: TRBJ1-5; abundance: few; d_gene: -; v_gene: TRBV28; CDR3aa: CASRDGGAGSQPQHF; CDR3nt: TGTGCCAGCAGGGATGGGGGGGCCGGGAGTCAGCCCCAGCATTTT
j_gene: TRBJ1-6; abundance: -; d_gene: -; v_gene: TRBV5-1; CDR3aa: CASSPGRGNDLSSPLHF; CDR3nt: TGCGCCAGCAGCCCGGGGAGAGGGAACGATCTGAGTTCACCCCTCCACTTT
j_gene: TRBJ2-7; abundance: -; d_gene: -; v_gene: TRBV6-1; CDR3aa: CASSESGYEQYF; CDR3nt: TGTGCCAGCAGTGAATCAGGGTACGAGCAGTACTTC
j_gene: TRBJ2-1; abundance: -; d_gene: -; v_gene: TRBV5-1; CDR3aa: CASFMGQNNEQFF; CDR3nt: TGCGCCAGCTTCATGGGACAAAACAATGAGCAGTTCTTC
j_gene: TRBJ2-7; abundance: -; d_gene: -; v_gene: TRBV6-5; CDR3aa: CASSSTSGYEQYF; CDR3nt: TGTGCCAGCAGCTCAACCTCGGGGTACGAGCAGTACTTC
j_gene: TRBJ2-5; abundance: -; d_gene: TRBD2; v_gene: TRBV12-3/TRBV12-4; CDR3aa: CASSYWEGETQYF; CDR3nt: TGTGCCAGCAGTTATTGGGAGGGGGAGACCCAGTACTTC
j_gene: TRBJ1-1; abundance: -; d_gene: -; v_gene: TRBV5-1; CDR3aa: CASSLQALGANTEAFF; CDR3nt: TGCGCCAGCAGCTTGCAAGCCCTAGGGGCGAACACTGAAGCTTTCTTT
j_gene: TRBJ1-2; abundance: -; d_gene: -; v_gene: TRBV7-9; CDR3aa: CASSALQGSYGYTF; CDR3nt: TGTGCCAGCAGCGCGCTACAGGGTAGCTATGGCTACACCTTC
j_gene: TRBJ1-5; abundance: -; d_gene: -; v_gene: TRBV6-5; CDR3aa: CASSSPGMGQPQHF; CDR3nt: TGTGCCAGCAGTTCACCCGGGATGGGTCAGCCCCAGCATTTT
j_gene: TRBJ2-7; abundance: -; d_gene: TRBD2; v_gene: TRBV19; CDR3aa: CASSRTSALEYEQYF; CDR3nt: TGTGCCAGTAGCAGGACTAGCGCCCTAGAATACGAGCAGTACTTC
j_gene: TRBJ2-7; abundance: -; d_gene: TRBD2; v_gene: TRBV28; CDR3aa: CATMGGRPSYEQYF; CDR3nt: TGTGCTACAATGGGAGGGAGGCCTTCCTACGAGCAGTACTTC
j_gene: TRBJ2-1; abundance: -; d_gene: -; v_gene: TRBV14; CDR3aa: CASSQEDRQFF; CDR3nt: TGTGCCAGCAGCCAAGAAGACAGACAGTTCTTC
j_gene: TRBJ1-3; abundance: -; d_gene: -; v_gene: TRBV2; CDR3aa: CASSESQGSGNTIYF; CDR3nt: TGTGCCAGCAGTGAAAGTCAGGGTTCTGGAAACACCATATATTTT
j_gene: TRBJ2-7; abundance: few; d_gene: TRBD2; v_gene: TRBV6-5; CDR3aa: CASSYERGSSYEQYF; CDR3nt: TGTGCCAGCAGTTACGAGCGGGGCTCCTCCTACGAGCAGTACTTC
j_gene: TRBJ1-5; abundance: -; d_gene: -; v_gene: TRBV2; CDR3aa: CASTPGDQPQHF; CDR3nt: TGTGCCAGCACCCCGGGGGATCAGCCCCAGCATTTT
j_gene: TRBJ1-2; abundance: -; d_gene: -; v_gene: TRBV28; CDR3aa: CASRKTGHIANYGYTF; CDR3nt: TGTGCCAGCAGGAAGACAGGCCACATAGCTAACTATGGCTACACCTTC
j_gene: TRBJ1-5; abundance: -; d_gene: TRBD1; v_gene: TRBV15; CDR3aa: CATSSDREGNQPQHF; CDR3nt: TGTGCCACCAGCAGTGACAGGGAGGGCAATCAGCCCCAGCATTTT
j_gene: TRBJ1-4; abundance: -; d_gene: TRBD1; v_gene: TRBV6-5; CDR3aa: CASSLGQRNEKLFF; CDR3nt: TGTGCCAGCAGTCTGGGACAGCGTAATGAAAAACTGTTTTTT
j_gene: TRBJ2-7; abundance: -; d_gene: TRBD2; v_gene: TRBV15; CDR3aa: CATAPGLAFAYEQYF; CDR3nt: TGTGCCACCGCACCGGGACTAGCGTTTGCCTACGAGCAGTACTTC
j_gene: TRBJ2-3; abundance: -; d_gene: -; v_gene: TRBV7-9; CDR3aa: CASSLTLHPGGTDTQYF; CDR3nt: TGTGCCAGCAGCCTTACCTTGCACCCAGGAGGAACAGATACGCAGTATTTT
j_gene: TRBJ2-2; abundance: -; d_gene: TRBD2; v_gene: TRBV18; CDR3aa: CASSPAGLAGGPGELFF; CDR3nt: TGTGCCAGCTCACCAGCCGGACTAGCGGGAGGTCCCGGGGAGCTGTTTTTT
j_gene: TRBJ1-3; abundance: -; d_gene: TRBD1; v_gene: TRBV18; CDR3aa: CASSSQGGNTIYF; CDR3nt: TGTGCCAGCTCATCACAGGGGGGAAACACCATATATTTT
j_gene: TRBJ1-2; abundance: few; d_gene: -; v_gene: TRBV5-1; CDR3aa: CASSLGSGRGKDGYTF; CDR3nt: TGCGCCAGCAGCTTGGGCTCGGGCAGGGGAAAAGATGGCTACACCTTC
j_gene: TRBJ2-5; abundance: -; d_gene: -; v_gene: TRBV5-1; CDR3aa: CASRPDRPQETQYF; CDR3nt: TGCGCCAGCAGACCCGACAGGCCACAAGAGACCCAGTACTTC
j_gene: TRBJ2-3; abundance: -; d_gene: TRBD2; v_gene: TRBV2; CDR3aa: CASSRLAGNTDTQYF; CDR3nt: TGTGCCAGCAGCCGACTAGCGGGAAACACAGATACGCAGTATTTT
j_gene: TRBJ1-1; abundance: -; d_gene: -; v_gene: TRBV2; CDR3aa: CASSDGGAGKAFF; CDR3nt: TGTGCCAGCAGTGACGGAGGGGCTGGGAAAGCTTTCTTT
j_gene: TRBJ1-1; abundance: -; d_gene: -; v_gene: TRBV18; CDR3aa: CASSGRANSNTEAFF; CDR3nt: TGTGCCAGCTCAGGGAGGGCGAACTCAAACACTGAAGCTTTCTTT
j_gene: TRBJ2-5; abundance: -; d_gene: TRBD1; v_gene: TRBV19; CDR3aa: CASTTGTGPQETQYF; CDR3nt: TGTGCCAGTACCACCGGGACAGGACCTCAAGAGACCCAGTACTTC
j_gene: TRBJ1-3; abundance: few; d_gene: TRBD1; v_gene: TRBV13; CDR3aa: CANYSGTGGGNTIYF; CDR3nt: TGTGCCAACTACTCCGGGACAGGTGGGGGAAACACCATATATTTT
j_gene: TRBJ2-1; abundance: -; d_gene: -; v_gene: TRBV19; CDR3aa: CASSIRYRGNEQFF; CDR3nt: TGTGCCAGTAGTATTAGATATCGCGGCAATGAGCAGTTCTTC
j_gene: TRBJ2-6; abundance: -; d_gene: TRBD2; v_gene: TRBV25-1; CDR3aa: CASTRGAGDVLTF; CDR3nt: TGTGCCAGCACCAGGGGAGCGGGAGACGTCCTGACTTTC
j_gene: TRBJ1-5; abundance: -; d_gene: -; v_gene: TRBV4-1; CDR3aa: CASRPIPGGNQPQHF; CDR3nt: TGCGCCAGCAGACCCATACCGGGGGGCAATCAGCCCCAGCATTTT
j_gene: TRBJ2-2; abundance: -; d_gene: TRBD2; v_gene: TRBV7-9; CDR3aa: CASSLSAGVWTGELFF; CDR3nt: TGTGCCAGCAGCTTGTCGGCGGGAGTGTGGACCGGGGAGCTGTTTTTT